The clone carrying this TCR beta chain was seen more than once but under ten times. Its antigen is unidentified. The source of the sample is a study of CD8 T cells in ankylosing spondylitis. A quantitative 5'-RACE method, one with molecular barcodes, was used to make TCR beta libraries. TCRdb ran MiXCR on the 5' RACE reads and lists one entry per CDR3 protein. The table includes approximately 500,000 distinct CDR3 sequences, 9.5% to 15% detected once. Study-level findings and limits: The study identified a TCR beta motif of roughly eight highly homologous variants that appeared characteristic of ankylosing spondylitis blood. Previous work reported some of these motif variants in the synovial fluid and blood of reactive arthritis. Clones tied to disease were said to be significantly enriched in matched ankylosing spondylitis synovial fluid. CD8+ by phenotype, disease-linked clones were relatively rare in peripheral blood.

V lost 6 bases, J lost 4 bases, and 9 bases stayed unmatched. The CDR3 consists of 14 residues. The V gene's germline CDR1 is SGHRS and CDR2 YFSETQ. The sample consisted of blood, either unsorted or a sorted T cell fraction (not recorded which). The chain links TRBV5-1 to TRBJ2-7, with 8 bases identical to TRBD1. The clonotype originates from a male donor with ankylosing spondylitis. As DNA, the CDR3 is TGCGCCAGCACTTCGCCCGGGACAGGTTACGAGCAGTACTTC. This encodes CASTSPGTGYEQYF. The full variable domain, rest sourced from reference TRBV5-1 and TRBJ2-7, is KAGVTQTPRYLIKTRGQQVTLSCSPISGHRSVSWYQQTPGQGLQFLFEYFSETQRNKGNFPGRFSGRQFSNSRSEMNVSTLELGDSALYLCASTSPGTGYEQYFGPGTRLTVT.